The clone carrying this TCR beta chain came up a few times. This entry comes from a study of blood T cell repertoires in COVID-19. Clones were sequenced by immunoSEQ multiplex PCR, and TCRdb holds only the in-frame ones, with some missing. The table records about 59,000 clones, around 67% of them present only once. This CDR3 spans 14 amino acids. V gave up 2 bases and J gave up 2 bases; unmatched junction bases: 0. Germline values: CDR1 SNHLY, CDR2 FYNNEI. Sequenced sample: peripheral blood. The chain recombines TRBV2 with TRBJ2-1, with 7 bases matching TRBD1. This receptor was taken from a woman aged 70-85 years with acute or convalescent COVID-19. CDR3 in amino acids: CASSERGPYNEQFF. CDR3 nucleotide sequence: TGTGCCAGCAGTGAAAGGGGGCCCTACAATGAGCAGTTCTTC. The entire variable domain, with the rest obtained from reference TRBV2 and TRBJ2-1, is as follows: EPEVTQTPSHQVTQMGQEVILRCVPISNHLYFYWYRQILGQKVEFLVSFYNNEISEKSEIFDDQFSVERPDGSNFTLKIRSTKLEDSAMYFCASSERGPYNEQFFGPGTRLTVL.